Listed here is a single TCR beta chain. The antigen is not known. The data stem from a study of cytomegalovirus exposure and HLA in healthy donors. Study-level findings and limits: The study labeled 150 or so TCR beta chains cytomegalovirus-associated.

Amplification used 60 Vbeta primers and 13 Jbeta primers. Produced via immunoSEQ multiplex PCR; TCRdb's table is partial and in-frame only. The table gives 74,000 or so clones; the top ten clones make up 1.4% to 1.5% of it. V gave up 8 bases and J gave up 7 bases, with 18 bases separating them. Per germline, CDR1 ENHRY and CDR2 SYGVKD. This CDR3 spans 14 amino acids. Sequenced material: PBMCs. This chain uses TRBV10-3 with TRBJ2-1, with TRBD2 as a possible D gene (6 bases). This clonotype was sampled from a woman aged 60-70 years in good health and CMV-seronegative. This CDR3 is CAIHPGVTGNEQFF. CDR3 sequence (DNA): TGTGCCATCCATCCGGGAGTTACGGGGAATGAGCAGTTCTTC.